The entry below gives a single T cell receptor beta chain sequence along with its context. The antigen remains undetermined. The CDR3 has 12 residues. Per the germline V gene, CDR1 is SGHNT and CDR2 is YYREEE (reference sequence). V was clipped by 4 bases and J by 7 bases, with 11 bases between them. The data derive from a study of T cell responses to AZD1222 COVID-19 vaccine. Study-level points and caveats: The study reported that nearly half of spike-specific TCRs target unmutated variant regions.

Repertoires were generated with immunoSEQ multiplex PCR, while TCRdb's copy carries only in-frame clones and drops some. The sample records 120,000 to 150,000 clones, 90% to 95% being singletons. V usage is TRBV5-4 and J usage is TRBJ1-1, with D perhaps matching TRBD1 (5 bases). The specimen comprised peripheral blood, sampled on day 0 of MenACWY control vaccination. The source of this sequence is an adult in good health. CDR3 sequence: CASSKVGGEAFF. The CDR3 DNA reads TGTGCCAGCAGCAAGGTGGGGGGTGAAGCTTTCTTT.